Each of the 5 T cell receptor beta chains below was sequenced from the same sample in a study of blood T cells in healthy people across ages. Through a sample-barcoded 5' primer and a J-beta primer mix, a second PCR was run for roughly 7 to 12 cycles. TCRdb reprocessed the 5' RACE reads with MiXCR, giving one entry per CDR3 protein. The table records around 700,000 distinct CDR3 sequences, around 25% of them present only once. This sample was also put to use in a study of T cells of mothers and their children.

Sample: blood. These receptor sequences come from a boy aged 5-17 years in good health.

CDR3 DNA sequence: TGTGCCAGCATGGGACTGACCGTTTACGAGCAGTACTTC. It is translated as CASMGLTVYEQYF. The chain links TRBV2 to TRBJ2-1; the D gene is possibly TRBD2 (6 bases). The J call may be incorrect, as the DNA end agrees better with TRBJ2-7. CDR1 is SNHLY, CDR2 FYNNEI, per germline. This CDR3 is 13 amino acids long.

This clonotype was observed a handful of times. V and J are TRBV5-1 and TRBJ2-2; D is undetermined. The germline V gene encodes CDR1 SGHRS and CDR2 YFSETQ. Trimming removed 7 bases from V and 7 bases from J, with 11 bases in between. CDR3 length: 12 amino acids. The CDR3, as DNA: TGCGCCAGCGCAGATCCCGGCGGGGAGCTGTTTTTT. It codes for CASADPGGELFF.

With regard to this clonotype: Compared with germline, one end of the junction differs, possibly owing to a read error. V is TRBV5-1 and J is TRBJ2-5, with TRBD2 matching 10 bases. Germline values: CDR1 SGHRS, CDR2 YFSETQ. This CDR3 has 16 amino acids. In DNA, the CDR3 is TGTGCCAGCAGCTTGAATGATCGACTAGCGGGAGAGACCCAGTACTTC. Translating it yields CASSLNDRLAGETQYF.

This clonotype showed up just once. The V call is TRBV4-1, the J call TRBJ1-4; TRBD1 might be the D (6 bases). V lost 1 base to trimming and J lost 7 bases, with 13 bases between them. Germline V gene lookup returns CDR1 MGHRA and CDR2 YSYEKL. The CDR3 contains 15 residues. The CDR3 sequence: CASSQAGGAGEKLFF. The CDR3 DNA reads TGCGCCAGCAGCCAAGCCGGGGGGGCTGGTGAAAAACTGTTTTTT.

This sequence joins TRBV29-1 and TRBJ2-3; weak D call: TRBD2 (6 bases). V gave up 0 bases and J gave up 2 bases, with 12 bases separating them. CDR3 length equals 15 residues. Germline V gene sequence: CDR1 SQVTM, CDR2 ANQGSEA. CDR3 coding DNA: TGCAGCGTTGAAGATCTCACGGGGGTCACAGATACGCAGTATTTT. Translated, it gives CSVEDLTGVTDTQYF.